The entry that follows covers one T cell receptor beta chain sequence. Its target is not known. A much bigger clone sits one base away, suggesting this may be a read error. For ophthalmopathy patients, the Clinical Activity Score was at least 3 and the NOSPECS grade at least 4; duration was under 3 months. Approximately 9.3 ml of fresh peripheral blood supplied the PBMCs. The data stem from a study of T cells in Graves' hyperthyroidism and ophthalmopathy. Findings of the study overall: Ophthalmopathy could be told apart from stable hyperthyroidism with a 13 V-J model. The model's output predicted ophthalmopathy at a median of about 5.9 months prior to onset.

RNA transcripts yielded amplified TCR beta CDR3 regions. During a first-round RT-PCR of the TCR CDR3, the HTBI primer set was used. TCRdb processed the multiplex PCR reads anew with MiXCR; each CDR3 protein has one entry. The data hold 250,000 to 300,000 distinct CDR3 sequences, with around 20% observed a single time. CDR1 is SGHRS, CDR2 YFSETQ, per germline. The length of the CDR3 is 15 residues. V lost 0 bases, J lost 6 bases, and 4 bases stayed unmatched. V is TRBV5-1 and J is TRBJ2-1, with 9 nucleotides matching TRBD2. Material for sequencing was blood. The sequence was obtained from a man aged 50 to 59 with Graves' ophthalmopathy. The chain's CDR3 is CASSLGLAALNEQFF. The CDR3 nucleotides are TGCGCCAGCAGCTTGGGACTAGCGGCTCTCAATGAGCAGTTCTTC. Using reference TRBV5-1 and TRBJ2-1 for the parts outside the CDR3, the full variable domain is KAGVTQTPRYLIKTRGQQVTLSCSPISGHRSVSWYQQTPGQGLQFLFEYFSETQRNKGNFPGRFSGRQFSNSRSEMNVSTLELGDSALYLCASSLGLAALNEQFFGPGTRLTVL.